The present T cell receptor (beta chain) was sequenced within a study of beta chain features in type 1 diabetes. About the research overall: Healthy donors and patients showed comparable age, gender and cell yields.

This CDR3 has 14 residues. V was pared by 3 bases and J by 0 bases, with 7 bases between. In germline, CDR1 is SNHLY, CDR2 FYNNEI. Comment on this clone: Antigen: not known. The same CDR3 also results from other DNA sequences found in this sample.

As every portion of the isolated RNA was reverse transcribed, the sequencing read expressed TCRB transcripts. Clones were sequenced by immunoSEQ multiplex PCR, and TCRdb holds only the in-frame ones, with some missing. The table shows some 660,000 clones, with over 13% occurring only once. General study points: Individuals with type 1 diabetes displayed fewer insertions and more deletions at VDJ junctions. HLA influence on TCRB rearrangement stayed unresolved here. Researchers report that Type 1 diabetes patients had moderately but significantly shorter TCRB CDR3s across all four CD4+ subsets. The study found that naive, central memory and Treg TCRB repertoires appeared more similar in patients than in healthy donors.

Sequences were obtained from naive CD4+ T cells from blood. This clonotype was sampled from a man in his late teens or twenties with type 1 diabetes. The J gene is TRBJ2-3, the V gene TRBV2; D is uncertain. The CDR3 is CASSEGLSTDTQYF. The CDR3 region has the DNA TGTGCCAGCAGTGAGGGATTAAGCACAGATACGCAGTATTTT.